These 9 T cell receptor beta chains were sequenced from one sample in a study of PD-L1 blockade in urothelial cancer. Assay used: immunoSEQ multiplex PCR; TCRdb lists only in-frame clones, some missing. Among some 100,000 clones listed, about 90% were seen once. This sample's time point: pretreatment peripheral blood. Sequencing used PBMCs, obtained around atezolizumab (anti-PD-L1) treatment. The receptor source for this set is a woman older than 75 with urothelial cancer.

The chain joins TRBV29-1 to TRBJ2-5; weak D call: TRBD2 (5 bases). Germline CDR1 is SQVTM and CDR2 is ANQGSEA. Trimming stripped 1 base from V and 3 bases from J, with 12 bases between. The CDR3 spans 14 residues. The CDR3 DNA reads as TGCAGCGTTGAAGTGTTGAGGGAGAAAGAGACCCAGTACTTC. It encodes CSVEVLREKETQYF. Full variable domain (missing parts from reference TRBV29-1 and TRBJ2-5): SAVISQKPSRDICQRGTSLTIQCQVDSQVTMMFWYRQQPGQSLTLIATANQGSEATYESGFVIDKFPISRPNLTFSTLTVSNMSPEDSSIYLCSVEVLREKETQYFGPGTRLLVL.

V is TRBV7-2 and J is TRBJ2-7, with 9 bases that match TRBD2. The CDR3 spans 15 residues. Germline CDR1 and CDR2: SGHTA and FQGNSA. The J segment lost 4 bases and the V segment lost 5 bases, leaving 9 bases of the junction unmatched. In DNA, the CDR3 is TGTGCCAGCAGCCCGGTAGCGGGAGACGGTTACGAGCAGTACTTC. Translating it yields CASSPVAGDGYEQYF.

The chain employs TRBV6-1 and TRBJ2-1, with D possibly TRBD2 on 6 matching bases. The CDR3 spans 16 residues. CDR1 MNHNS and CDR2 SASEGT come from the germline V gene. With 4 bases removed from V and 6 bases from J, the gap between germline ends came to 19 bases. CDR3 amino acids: CASSVLEGLRGNEQFF. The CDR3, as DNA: TGTGCCAGCAGTGTTCTTGAGGGACTTAGGGGCAATGAGCAGTTCTTC.

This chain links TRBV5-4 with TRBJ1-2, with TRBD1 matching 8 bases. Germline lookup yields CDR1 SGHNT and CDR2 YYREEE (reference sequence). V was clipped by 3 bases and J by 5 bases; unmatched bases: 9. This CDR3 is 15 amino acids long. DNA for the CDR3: TGTGCCAGCAGCTCTCCGGGACAGGCGTTATATGGCTACACCTTC. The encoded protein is CASSSPGQALYGYTF.

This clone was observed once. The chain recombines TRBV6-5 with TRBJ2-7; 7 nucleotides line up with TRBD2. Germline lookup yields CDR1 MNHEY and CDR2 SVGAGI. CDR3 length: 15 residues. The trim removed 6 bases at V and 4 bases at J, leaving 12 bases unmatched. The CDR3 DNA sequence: TGTGCCAGCAGCCGAGCGGGATTGTTCGGGTACGAGCAGTACTTC. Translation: CASSRAGLFGYEQYF.

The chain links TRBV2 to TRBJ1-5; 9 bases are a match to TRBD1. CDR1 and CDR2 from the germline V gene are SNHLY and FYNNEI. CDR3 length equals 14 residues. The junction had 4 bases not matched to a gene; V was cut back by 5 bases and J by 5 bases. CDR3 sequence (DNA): TGTGCCAGCAGTCGGACAGGGGAAGATCAGCCCCAGCATTTT. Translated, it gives CASSRTGEDQPQHF.

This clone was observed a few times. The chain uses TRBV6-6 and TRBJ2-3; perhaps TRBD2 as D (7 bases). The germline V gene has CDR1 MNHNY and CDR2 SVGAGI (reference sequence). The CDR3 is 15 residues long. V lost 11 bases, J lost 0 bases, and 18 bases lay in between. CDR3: CAASGGQTSTDTQYF. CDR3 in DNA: TGTGCCGCCTCGGGGGGCCAGACTAGCACAGATACGCAGTATTTT.

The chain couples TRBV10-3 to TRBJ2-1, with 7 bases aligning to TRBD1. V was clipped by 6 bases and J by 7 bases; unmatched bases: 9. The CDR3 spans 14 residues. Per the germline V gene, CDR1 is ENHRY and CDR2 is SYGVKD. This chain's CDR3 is CAISNRGPGNEQFF. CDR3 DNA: TGTGCCATCAGCAACAGGGGTCCGGGGAATGAGCAGTTCTTC.

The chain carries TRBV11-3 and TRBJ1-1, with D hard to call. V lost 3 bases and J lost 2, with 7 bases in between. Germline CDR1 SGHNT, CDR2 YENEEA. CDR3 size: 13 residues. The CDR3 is CASSFSGNTEAFF. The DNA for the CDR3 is TGTGCCAGCAGCTTTTCAGGAAACACTGAAGCTTTCTTT.